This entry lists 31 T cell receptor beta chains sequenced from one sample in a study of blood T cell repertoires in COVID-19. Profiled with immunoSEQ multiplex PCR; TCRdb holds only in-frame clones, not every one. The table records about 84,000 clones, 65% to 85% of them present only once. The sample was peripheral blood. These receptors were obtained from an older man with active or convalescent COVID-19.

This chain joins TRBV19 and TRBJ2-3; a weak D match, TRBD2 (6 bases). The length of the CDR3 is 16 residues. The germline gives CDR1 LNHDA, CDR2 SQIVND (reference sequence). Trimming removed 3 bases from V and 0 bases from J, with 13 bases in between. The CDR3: CASSIGGLMSTDTQYF. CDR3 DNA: TGTGCCAGTAGTATTGGAGGACTAATGAGCACAGATACGCAGTATTTT.

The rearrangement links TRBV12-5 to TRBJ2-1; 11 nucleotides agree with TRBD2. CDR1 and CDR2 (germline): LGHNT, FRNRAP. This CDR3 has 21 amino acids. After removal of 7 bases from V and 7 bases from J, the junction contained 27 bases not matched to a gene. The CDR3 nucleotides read TGTGCTAGTGCCACGGGACCCTTGACTAGCGGGGAGGTTGTTCGTTTGAATGAGCAGTTCTTC. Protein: CASATGPLTSGEVVRLNEQFF. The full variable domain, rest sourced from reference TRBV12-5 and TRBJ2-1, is DARVTQTPRHKVTEMGQEVTMRCQPILGHNTVFWYRQTMMQGLELLAYFRNRAPLDDSGMPKDRFSAEMPDATLATLKIQPSEPRDSAVYFCASATGPLTSGEVVRLNEQFFGPGTRLTVL.

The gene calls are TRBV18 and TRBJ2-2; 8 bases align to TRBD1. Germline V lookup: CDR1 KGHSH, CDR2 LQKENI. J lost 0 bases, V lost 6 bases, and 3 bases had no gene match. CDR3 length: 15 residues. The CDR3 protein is CASSRTGTNTGELFF. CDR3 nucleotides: TGTGCCAGCTCCCGGACAGGGACGAACACCGGGGAGCTGTTTTTT.

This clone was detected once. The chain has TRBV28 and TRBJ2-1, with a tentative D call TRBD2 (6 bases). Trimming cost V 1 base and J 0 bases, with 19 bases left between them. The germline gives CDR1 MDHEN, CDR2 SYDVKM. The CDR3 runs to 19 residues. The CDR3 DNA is TGTGCCAGCAGTTTATTCGGGGGACCTACGGGGAGCTCCTACAATGAGCAGTTCTTC. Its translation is CASSLFGGPTGSSYNEQFF.

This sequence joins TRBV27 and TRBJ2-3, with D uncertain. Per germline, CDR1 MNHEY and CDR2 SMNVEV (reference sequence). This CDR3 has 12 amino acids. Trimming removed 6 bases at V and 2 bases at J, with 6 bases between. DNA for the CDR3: TGTGCCAGCAGCCCAGACACAGATACGCAGTATTTT. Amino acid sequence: CASSPDTDTQYF.

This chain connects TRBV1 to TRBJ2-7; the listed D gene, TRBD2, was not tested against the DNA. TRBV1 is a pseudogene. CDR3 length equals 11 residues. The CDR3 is CTSSQVGDLYF. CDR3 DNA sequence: TGCACCAGCAGCCAAGTGGGAGACTTGTACTTC.

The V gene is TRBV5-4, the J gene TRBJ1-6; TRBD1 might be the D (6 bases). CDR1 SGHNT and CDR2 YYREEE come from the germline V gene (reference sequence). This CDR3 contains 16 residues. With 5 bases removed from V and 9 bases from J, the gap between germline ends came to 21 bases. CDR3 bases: TGTGCCAGCAGTTCCGACAGGATGAGGGGAATTTCACCCCTCCACTTT. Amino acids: CASSSDRMRGISPLHF.

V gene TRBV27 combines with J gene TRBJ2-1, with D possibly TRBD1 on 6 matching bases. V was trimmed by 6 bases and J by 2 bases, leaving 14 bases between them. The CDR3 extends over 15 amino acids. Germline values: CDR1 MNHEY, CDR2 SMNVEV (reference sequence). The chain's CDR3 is CASSRTDTTYNEQFF. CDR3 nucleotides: TGTGCCAGCAGCCGGACAGATACGACCTACAATGAGCAGTTCTTC.

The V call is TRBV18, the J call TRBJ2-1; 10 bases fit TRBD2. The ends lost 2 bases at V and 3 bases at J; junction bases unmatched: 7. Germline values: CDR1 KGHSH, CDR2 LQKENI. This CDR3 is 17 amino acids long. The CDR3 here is CASSPSLSGGVYNEQFF. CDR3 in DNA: TGTGCCAGCTCACCATCACTAAGCGGGGGGGTCTACAATGAGCAGTTCTTC. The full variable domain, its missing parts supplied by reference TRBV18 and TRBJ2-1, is NAGVMQNPRHLVRRRGQEARLRCSPMKGHSHVYWYRQLPEEGLKFMVYLQKENIIDESGMPKERFSAEFPKEGPSILRIQQVVRGDSAAYFCASSPSLSGGVYNEQFFGPGTRLTVL.

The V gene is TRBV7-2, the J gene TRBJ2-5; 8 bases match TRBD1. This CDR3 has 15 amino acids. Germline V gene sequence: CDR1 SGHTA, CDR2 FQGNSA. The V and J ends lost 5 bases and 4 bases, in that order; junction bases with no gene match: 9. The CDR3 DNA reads TGTGCCAGCAGCATCAACGGACAGGGAGGAGAGACCCAGTACTTC. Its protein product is CASSINGQGGETQYF.

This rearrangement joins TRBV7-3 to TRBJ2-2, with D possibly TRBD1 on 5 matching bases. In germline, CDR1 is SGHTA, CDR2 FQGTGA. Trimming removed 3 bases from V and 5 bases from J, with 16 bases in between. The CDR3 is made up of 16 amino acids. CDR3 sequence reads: CASSLFEGARTGELFF. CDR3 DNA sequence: TGTGCCAGCAGCTTGTTCGAAGGGGCTAGGACCGGGGAGCTGTTTTTT.

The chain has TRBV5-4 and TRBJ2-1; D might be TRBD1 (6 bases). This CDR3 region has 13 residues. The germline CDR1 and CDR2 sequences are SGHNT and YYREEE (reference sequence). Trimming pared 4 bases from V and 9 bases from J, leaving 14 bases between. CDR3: CASSSQGFGEQFF. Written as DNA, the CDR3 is TGTGCCAGCAGCAGTCAGGGGTTTGGTGAGCAGTTCTTC.

Here the CDR3 DNA reads TGTGCCAGCAGCTTAGTTGGGACAGATAATTCACCCCTCCACTTT. It translates to CASSLVGTDNSPLHF. V usage is TRBV7-8 and J usage is TRBJ1-6; 7 bases are a match to TRBD1. Trimming removed 1 base from V and 5 bases from J; junction bases left unmatched: 2. Germline V gene sequence: CDR1 SGHVS, CDR2 FQNEAQ. The CDR3 contains 15 residues.

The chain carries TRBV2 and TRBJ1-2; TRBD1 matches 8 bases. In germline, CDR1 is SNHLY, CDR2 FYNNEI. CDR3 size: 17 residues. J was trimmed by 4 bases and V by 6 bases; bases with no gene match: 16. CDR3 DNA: TGTGCCAGCAGCCCCGGGACAGGCCAAAAGGGGAGCTATGGCTACACCTTC. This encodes CASSPGTGQKGSYGYTF.

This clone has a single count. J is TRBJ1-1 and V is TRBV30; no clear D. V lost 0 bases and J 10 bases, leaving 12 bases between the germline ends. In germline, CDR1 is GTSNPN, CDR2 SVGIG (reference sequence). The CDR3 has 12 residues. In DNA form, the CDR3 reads TGTGCCTGGAGTGTAACAGAGGAGGTAGCTTTCTTT. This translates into CAWSVTEEVAFF.

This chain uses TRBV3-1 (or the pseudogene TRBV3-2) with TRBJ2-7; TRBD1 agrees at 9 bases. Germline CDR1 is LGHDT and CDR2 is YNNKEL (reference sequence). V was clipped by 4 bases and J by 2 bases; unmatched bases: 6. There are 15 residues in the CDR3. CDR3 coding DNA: TGTGCCAGCAGCCTTACAGGGGGCATTCCCTACGAGCAGTACTTC. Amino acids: CASSLTGGIPYEQYF.

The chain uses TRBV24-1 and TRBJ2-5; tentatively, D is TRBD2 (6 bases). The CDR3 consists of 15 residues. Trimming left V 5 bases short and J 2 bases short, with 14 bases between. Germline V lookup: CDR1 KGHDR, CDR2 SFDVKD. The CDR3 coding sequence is TGTGCCACCAGTGCCGTGAGGGACTTACAAGAGACCCAGTACTTC. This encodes CATSAVRDLQETQYF.

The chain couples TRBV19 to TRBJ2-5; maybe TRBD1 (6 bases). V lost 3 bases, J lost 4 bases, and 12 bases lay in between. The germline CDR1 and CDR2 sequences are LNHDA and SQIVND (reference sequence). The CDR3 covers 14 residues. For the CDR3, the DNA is TGTGCCAGTAGTATCCAGGGGCGGAGAGAGACCCAGTACTTC. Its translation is CASSIQGRRETQYF.

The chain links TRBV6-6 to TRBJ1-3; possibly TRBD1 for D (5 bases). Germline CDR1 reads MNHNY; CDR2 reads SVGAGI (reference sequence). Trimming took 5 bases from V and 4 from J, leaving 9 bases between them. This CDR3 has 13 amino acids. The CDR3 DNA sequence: TGTGCCAGCAGTGCCCAGGGAGGAAACACCATATATTTT. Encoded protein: CASSAQGGNTIYF.

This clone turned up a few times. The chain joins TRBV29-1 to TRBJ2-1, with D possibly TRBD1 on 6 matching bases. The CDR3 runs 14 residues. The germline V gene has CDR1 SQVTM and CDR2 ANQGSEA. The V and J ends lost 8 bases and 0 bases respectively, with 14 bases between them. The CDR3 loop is CSTYRVSSYNEQFF. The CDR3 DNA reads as TGCAGCACCTACAGGGTAAGCTCCTACAATGAGCAGTTCTTC.

CDR3 loop: CASSYGQNSANSNYGYTF. The CDR3 region has the DNA TGCGCCAGCAGCTACGGACAGAACTCCGCAAATTCTAACTATGGCTACACCTTC. J is TRBJ1-2 and V is TRBV5-1; a weak D match, TRBD1 (6 bases). V lost 3 bases and J 0 bases, leaving 21 bases between the germline ends. This CDR3 region has 18 residues. CDR1 and CDR2 (germline): SGHRS, YFSETQ.

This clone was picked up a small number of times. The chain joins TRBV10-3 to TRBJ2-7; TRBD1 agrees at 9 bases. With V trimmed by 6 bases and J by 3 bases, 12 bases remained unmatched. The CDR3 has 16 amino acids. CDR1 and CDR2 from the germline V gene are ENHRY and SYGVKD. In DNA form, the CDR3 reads TGTGCCATCAGCGATATGGGGGACAGGGCTGGCTACGAGCAGTACTTC. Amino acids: CAISDMGDRAGYEQYF.

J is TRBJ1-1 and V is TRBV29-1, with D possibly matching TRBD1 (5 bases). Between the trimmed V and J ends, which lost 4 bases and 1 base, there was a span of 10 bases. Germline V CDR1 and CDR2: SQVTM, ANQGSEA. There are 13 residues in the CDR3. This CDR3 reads CSVGRGGNTEAFF. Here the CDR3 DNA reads TGCAGCGTTGGAAGGGGAGGGAACACTGAAGCTTTCTTT. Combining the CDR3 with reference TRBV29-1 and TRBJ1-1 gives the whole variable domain SAVISQKPSRDICQRGTSLTIQCQVDSQVTMMFWYRQQPGQSLTLIATANQGSEATYESGFVIDKFPISRPNLTFSTLTVSNMSPEDSSIYLCSVGRGGNTEAFFGQGTRLTVV.

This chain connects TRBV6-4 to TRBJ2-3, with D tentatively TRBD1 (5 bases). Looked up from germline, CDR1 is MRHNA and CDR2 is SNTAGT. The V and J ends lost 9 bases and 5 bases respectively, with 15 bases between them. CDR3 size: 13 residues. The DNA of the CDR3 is TGTGCCAGTTCCTTATCAGGGAAAGATACGCAGTATTTT. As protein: CASSLSGKDTQYF.

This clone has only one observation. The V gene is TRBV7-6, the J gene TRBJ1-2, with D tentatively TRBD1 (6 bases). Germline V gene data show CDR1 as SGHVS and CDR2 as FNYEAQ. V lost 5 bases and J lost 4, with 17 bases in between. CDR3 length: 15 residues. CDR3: CASSIDSQGIYGYTF. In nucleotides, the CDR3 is TGTGCCAGCAGCATTGATTCACAGGGTATCTATGGCTACACCTTC.

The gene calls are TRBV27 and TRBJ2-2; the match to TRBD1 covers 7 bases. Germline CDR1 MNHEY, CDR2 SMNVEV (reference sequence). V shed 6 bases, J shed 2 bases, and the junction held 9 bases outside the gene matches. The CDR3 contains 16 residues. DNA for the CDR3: TGTGCCAGCAGCCCCGACGACAGGGCAAACACCGGGGAGCTGTTTTTT. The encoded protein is CASSPDDRANTGELFF.

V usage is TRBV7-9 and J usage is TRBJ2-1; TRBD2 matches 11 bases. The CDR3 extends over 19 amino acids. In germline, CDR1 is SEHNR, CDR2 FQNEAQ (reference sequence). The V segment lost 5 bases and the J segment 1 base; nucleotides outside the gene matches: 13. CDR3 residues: CASSGMTSGDPLSYNEQFF. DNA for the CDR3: TGTGCCAGCAGCGGGATGACTAGCGGGGATCCTCTTTCCTACAATGAGCAGTTCTTC.

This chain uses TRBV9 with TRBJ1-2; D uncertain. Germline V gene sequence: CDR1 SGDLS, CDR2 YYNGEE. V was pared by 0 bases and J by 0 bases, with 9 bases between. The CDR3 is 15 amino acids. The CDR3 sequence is CASSVEAQSNYGYTF. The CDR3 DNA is TGTGCCAGCAGCGTAGAAGCACAGTCTAACTATGGCTACACCTTC.

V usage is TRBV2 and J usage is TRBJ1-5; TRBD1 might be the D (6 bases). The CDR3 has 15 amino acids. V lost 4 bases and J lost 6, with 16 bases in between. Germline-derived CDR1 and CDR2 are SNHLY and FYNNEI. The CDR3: CASSGRRGTGQPQHF. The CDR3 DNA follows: TGTGCCAGCAGTGGTCGCAGGGGAACGGGTCAGCCCCAGCATTTT.

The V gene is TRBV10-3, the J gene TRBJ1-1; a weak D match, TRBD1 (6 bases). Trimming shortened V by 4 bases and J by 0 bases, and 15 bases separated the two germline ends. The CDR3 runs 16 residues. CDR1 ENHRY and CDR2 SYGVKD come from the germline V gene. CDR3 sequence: CAISGYRGGLNTEAFF. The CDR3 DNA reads TGTGCCATCAGTGGCTACCGAGGGGGTCTGAACACTGAAGCTTTCTTT.

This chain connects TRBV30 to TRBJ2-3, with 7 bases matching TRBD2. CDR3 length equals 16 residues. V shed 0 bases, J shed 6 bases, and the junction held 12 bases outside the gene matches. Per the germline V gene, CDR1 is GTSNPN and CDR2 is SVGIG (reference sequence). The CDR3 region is CAWSVLARLAVDTQYF. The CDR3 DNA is TGTGCCTGGAGTGTACTAGCGAGACTAGCAGTCGATACGCAGTATTTT.